This is a list of T cell receptor beta chains from one sample in a study of blood T cell repertoires in COVID-19. The method was immunoSEQ multiplex PCR; TCRdb's version includes in-frame clones alone and lacks a portion of them. The table has about 49,000 clones, around four fifths seen once. The specimen sequenced was peripheral blood. These receptors originate from a human donor in a cohort sampled during active COVID-19. The CDR3 runs from the conserved cysteine through the conserved F or W. D genes are given only for firm matches. Clone size is not always given. Where it is, it says once, few, many or a class for expanded clones.

size,J,V,D,CDR3,DNA
once,TRBJ1-2,TRBV27,NA,CASSSTKNYGYTF,TGTGCCAGCAGTTCAACTAAAAACTATGGCTACACCTTC
NA,TRBJ2-7,TRBV6-2/TRBV6-3,TRBD2,CASSEAHGTRTYEQYF,TGTGCCAGCAGTGAGGCACATGGGACTAGGACGTACGAGCAGTACTTC
NA,TRBJ2-7,TRBV5-1,NA,CASSLEGIQGREQYF,TGCGCCAGCAGCTTGGAGGGTATCCAGGGCCGCGAGCAGTACTTC
NA,TRBJ1-2,TRBV3-1/TRBV3-2,NA,CASSQGARNYGYTF,TGTGCCAGCAGCCAAGGGGCCAGAAACTATGGCTACACCTTC
NA,TRBJ2-7,TRBV7-9,NA,CASSVQGNEQYF,TGTGCCAGCAGCGTGCAGGGAAACGAGCAGTACTTC
NA,TRBJ1-1,TRBV27,NA,CASSSRVNTEAFF,TGTGCCAGCAGTTCCAGGGTGAACACTGAAGCTTTCTTT
NA,TRBJ2-5,TRBV5-8,NA,CASRQSTQYF,TGTGCCAGCAGGCAGTCGACCCAGTACTTC
NA,TRBJ2-7,TRBV27,NA,CASSFTGPYEQYF,TGTGCCAGCAGTTTTACAGGGCCCTACGAGCAGTACTTC
NA,TRBJ1-2,TRBV6-2/TRBV6-3,TRBD1,CASSPTGGWGYTF,TGTGCCAGCAGCCCAACAGGGGGCTGGGGCTACACCTTC
NA,TRBJ1-1,TRBV5-4,NA,CASSSRGEDTEAFF,TGTGCCAGCAGCTCCAGGGGTGAGGACACTGAAGCTTTCTTT
NA,TRBJ1-1,TRBV6-1,NA,CASSEFLGRWTEAFF,TGTGCCAGCAGTGAATTTCTGGGGAGGTGGACTGAAGCTTTCTTT
NA,TRBJ1-2,TRBV2,TRBD1,CASSEGAGGPYGYTF,TGTGCCAGCAGTGAGGGGGCAGGGGGCCCCTATGGCTACACCTTC
NA,TRBJ1-1,TRBV14,TRBD1,CASSQTGLNTEAFF,TGTGCCAGCAGCCAGACAGGGCTGAACACTGAAGCTTTCTTT
NA,TRBJ1-2,TRBV6-5,NA,CASSSTLRGVIYGYTF,TGTGCCAGCAGTTCTACACTTCGGGGAGTTATCTATGGCTACACCTTC
NA,TRBJ1-1,TRBV4-1,NA,CASSQASWRNTEAFF,TGCGCCAGCAGCCAAGCTAGTTGGAGAAACACTGAAGCTTTCTTT
NA,TRBJ1-1,TRBV20-1,NA,CSAPRTDEAFF,TGCAGTGCTCCTCGGACAGATGAAGCTTTCTTT
few,TRBJ2-5,TRBV5-1,TRBD1,CASSLVPQGAQETQYF,TGCGCCAGCAGCTTGGTCCCACAGGGGGCACAAGAGACCCAGTACTTC
NA,TRBJ1-2,TRBV11-2,TRBD1,CASSLGQGTYGYTF,TGTGCCAGCAGCTTAGGACAGGGAACCTATGGCTACACCTTC
NA,TRBJ1-1,TRBV7-8,TRBD1,CASSLAGQGRRGNTEAFF,TGTGCCAGCAGCTTAGCGGGACAGGGGAGGAGGGGGAACACTGAAGCTTTCTTT